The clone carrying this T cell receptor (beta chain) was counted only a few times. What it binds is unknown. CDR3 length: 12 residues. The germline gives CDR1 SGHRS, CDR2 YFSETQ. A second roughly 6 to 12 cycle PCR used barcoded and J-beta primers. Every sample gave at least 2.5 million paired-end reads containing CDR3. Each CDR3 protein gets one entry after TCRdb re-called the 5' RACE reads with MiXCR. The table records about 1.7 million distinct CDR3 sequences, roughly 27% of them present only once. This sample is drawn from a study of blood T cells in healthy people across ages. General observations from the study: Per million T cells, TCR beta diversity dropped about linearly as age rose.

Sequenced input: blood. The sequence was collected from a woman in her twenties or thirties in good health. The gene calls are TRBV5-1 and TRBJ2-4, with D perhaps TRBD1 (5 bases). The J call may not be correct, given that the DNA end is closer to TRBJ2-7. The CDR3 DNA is TGCGCCAGCAACAACCCAGGGAACGAGCAGTACTTC. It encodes CASNNPGNEQYF.